This TCR beta chain emerged from a study of cytotoxic CD8 clonotypes in ibrutinib-treated CLL. At the level of the study: Across samples, productive templates numbered around 260,000 and productive rearrangements reached 75,000 to 100,000 on average. Study-level results: Whereas clonality rose at ibrutinib response, it declined toward baseline at progression. For progressing versus sustained-remission patients, sampling times were not the same.

As for this clone: The antigen remains unidentified.

CDR3 length equals 14 residues. Per germline, CDR1 MNHEY and CDR2 SMNVEV (reference sequence). Trimming cost V 5 bases and J 9 bases, with 16 bases left between them. The method was immunoSEQ multiplex PCR; TCRdb's version includes in-frame clones alone and lacks a portion of them. Of some 50,000 clones listed, 55% to 65% are singletons. Frozen PBMC stocks contributed around 1.9 micrograms of genomic DNA to the TCR beta libraries. Sequenced here: PBMCs, sampled after 24 months of ibrutinib treatment. This chain joins TRBV27 and TRBJ1-4; D gene ambiguous. This TCR came from a human donor with chronic lymphocytic leukemia. This CDR3 reads CASSISFGWKKLFF. CDR3 sequence (DNA): TGTGCCAGCAGTATCAGTTTCGGTTGGAAAAAACTGTTTTTT. The full variable domain, with the rest looked up from reference TRBV27 and TRBJ1-4, is EAQVTQNPRYLITVTGKKLTVTCSQNMNHEYMSWYRQDPGLGLRQIYYSMNVEVTDKGDVPEGYKVSRKEKRNFPLILESPSPNQTSLYFCASSISFGWKKLFFGSGTQLSVL.